These 9 T cell receptor beta chains originate from one sample sequenced in a study of vaccination effects on CD4 cells after COVID-19. Profiled with immunoSEQ multiplex PCR; TCRdb holds only in-frame clones, not every one. The data show approximately 83,000 clones, under 85% seen once. The ViraFEST assay expanded antigen-specific CD4+ T cells with viral peptide pools before sequencing. Cells that had been cultured for less than eleven days were the source of isolated CD4+ T cells. BNT162b2 vaccine or mRNA-1273 vaccine was given to participants in two doses. Antigen specificity for these receptors is unknown. Material: CD4+ T cells from PBMCs cultured with HCoV-OC43 spike peptides, obtained after COVID-19 vaccination. The subset here: HCoV-OC43 spike overlapping peptide pool stimulation. The receptor source for this set is a human donor who received a COVID-19 vaccine.

This chain uses TRBV20-1 with TRBJ1-2; D gene ambiguous. V was trimmed by 8 bases and J by 3 bases, leaving 7 bases between them. Germline values: CDR1 DFQATT, CDR2 SNEGSKA (reference sequence). The CDR3 length is 10 residues. CDR3 DNA sequence: TGCAGTTGGAGGTACTATGGCTACACCTTC. It specifies CSWRYYGYTF.

The chain joins TRBV4-1 to TRBJ1-1; D call uncertain. This CDR3 is built from 13 residues. Trimming cost V 5 bases and J 1 base, with 8 bases left between them. The germline V gene has CDR1 MGHRA and CDR2 YSYEKL. The CDR3 sequence is CASSKRRNTEAFF. The CDR3 coding sequence is TGCGCCAGCAGCAAGAGACGGAACACTGAAGCTTTCTTT.

This clone was found once. This rearrangement joins TRBV5-6 to TRBJ1-4; TRBD1 aligns across 7 bases. The V and J ends lost 4 bases and 5 bases, in that order; junction bases with no gene match: 8. Looked up from germline, CDR1 is SGHDT and CDR2 is YYEEEE. The CDR3 covers 15 residues. The CDR3 loop is CASSTRTGLNEKLFF. DNA for the CDR3: TGTGCCAGCAGCACCAGGACAGGTTTGAATGAAAAACTGTTTTTT.

The V gene is TRBV30, the J gene TRBJ1-5; D unresolved. CDR1 and CDR2 from the germline V gene are GTSNPN and SVGIG (reference sequence). The CDR3 has 13 residues. The germline V and J ends were trimmed by 5 bases and 2 bases, with 10 bases remaining between them. The DNA for the CDR3 is TGTGCCTGGGGACCGAAAGGCAATCAGCCCCAGCATTTT. It specifies CAWGPKGNQPQHF. Together with reference TRBV30 and TRBJ1-5, the CDR3 gives the full variable domain: SQTIHQWPATLVQPVGSPLSLECTVEGTSNPNLYWYRQAAGRGLQLLFYSVGIGQISSEVPQNLSASRPQDRQFILSSKKLLLSDSGFYLCAWGPKGNQPQHFGDGTRLSIL.

The chain links TRBV5-4 to TRBJ2-1; the match to TRBD2 covers 11 bases. The CDR3 runs 15 residues. The germline V gene has CDR1 SGHNT and CDR2 YYREEE (reference sequence). V was pared by 5 bases and J by 7 bases, with 8 bases of the junction left unmatched. CDR3 in DNA: TGTGCCAGCAGTTACCCCGGGACTAGCGGTAATGAGCAGTTCTTC. It encodes CASSYPGTSGNEQFF.

This chain joins TRBV19 and TRBJ1-6; unclear D gene. Germline assignment: CDR1 LNHDA and CDR2 SQIVND (reference sequence). V was trimmed by 3 bases and J by 10 bases, leaving 13 bases between them. This CDR3 is built from 14 residues. As DNA, the CDR3 is TGTGCCAGTAGTATCTTGGGAAGAAAGTCACCCCTCCACTTT. This encodes CASSILGRKSPLHF.

This clone has just a few counts. The chain has TRBV2 and TRBJ1-5, with unresolved D. Trimming took off 1 base at V and 0 bases at J, with 7 bases between the two ends. Looked up from germline, CDR1 is SNHLY and CDR2 is FYNNEI. The CDR3 totals 15 residues. In DNA, the CDR3 is TGTGCCAGCAGTGAAGGGCAGGTTAGCAATCAGCCCCAGCATTTT. Its translation is CASSEGQVSNQPQHF.

The V gene is TRBV24-1, the J gene TRBJ1-5, with 7 bases matching TRBD1. The CDR3 extends over 16 amino acids. Unmatched junction bases numbered 5, after V lost 4 bases and J lost 0 bases. Germline values: CDR1 KGHDR, CDR2 SFDVKD. As DNA, the CDR3 is TGTGCCACCAGTGACCGGGACAGTTCTAGCAATCAGCCCCAGCATTTT. It is translated as CATSDRDSSSNQPQHF.

The rearrangement uses TRBV5-1 and TRBJ2-5, with TRBD2 matching 11 bases. The V segment lost 4 bases and the J segment 1 base; nucleotides outside the gene matches: 6. This CDR3 has 16 amino acids. Germline V gene sequence: CDR1 SGHRS, CDR2 YFSETQ. The CDR3 loop is CASSPTSGVIQETQYF. CDR3 sequence (DNA): TGCGCCAGCAGCCCGACTAGCGGGGTGATCCAAGAGACCCAGTACTTC.